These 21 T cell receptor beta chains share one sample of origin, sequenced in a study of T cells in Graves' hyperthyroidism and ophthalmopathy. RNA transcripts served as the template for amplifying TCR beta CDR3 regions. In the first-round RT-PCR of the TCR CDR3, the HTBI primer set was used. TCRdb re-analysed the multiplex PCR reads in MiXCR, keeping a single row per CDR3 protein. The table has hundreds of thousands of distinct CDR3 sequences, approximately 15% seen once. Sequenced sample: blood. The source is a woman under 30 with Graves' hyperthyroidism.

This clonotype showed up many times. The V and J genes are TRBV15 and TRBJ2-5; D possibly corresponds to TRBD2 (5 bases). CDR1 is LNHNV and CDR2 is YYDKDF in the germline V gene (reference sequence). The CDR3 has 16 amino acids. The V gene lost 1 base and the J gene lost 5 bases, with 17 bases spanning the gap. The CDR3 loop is CATSRGLSSIRETQYF. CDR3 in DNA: TGTGCCACCAGCAGAGGATTGTCTAGCATTAGGGAGACCCAGTACTTC.

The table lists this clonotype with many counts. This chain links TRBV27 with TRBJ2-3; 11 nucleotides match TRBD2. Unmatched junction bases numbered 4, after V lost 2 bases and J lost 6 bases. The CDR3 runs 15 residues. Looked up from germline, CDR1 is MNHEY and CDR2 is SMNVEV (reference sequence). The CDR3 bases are TGTGCCAGCAGTTTAACCGGGACTAGCGGCGATACGCAGTATTTT. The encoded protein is CASSLTGTSGDTQYF.

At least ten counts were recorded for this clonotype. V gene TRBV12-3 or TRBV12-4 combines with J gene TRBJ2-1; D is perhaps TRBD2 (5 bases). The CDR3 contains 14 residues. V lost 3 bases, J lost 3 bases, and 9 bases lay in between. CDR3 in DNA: TGTGCCAGCAGTTTCGGGGATAGCTACAATGAGCAGTTCTTC. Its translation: CASSFGDSYNEQFF.

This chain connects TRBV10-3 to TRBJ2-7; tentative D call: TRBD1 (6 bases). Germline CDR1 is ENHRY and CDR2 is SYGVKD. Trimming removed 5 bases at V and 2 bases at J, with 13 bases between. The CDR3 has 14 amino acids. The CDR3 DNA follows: TGTGCCATCAGTCTTGGCAGGGGCGCCTACGAGCAGTACTTC. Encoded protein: CAISLGRGAYEQYF.

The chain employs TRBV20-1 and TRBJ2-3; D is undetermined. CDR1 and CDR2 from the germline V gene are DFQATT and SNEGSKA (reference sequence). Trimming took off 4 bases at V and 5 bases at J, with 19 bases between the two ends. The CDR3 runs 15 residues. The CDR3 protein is CSAIIPQISVDTQYF. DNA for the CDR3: TGCAGTGCTATTATACCCCAGATTTCGGTAGATACGCAGTATTTT.

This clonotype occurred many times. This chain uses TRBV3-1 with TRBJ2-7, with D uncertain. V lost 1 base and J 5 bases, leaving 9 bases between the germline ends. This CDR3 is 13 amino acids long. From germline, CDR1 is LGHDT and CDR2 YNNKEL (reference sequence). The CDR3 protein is CASSQGGIDEQYF. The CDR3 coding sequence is TGTGCCAGCAGCCAAGGGGGAATTGACGAGCAGTACTTC.

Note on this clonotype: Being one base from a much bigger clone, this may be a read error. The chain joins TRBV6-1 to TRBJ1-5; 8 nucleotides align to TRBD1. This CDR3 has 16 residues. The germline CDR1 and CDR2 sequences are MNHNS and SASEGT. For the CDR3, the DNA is TGTACCAGCAGTGAATTAGGGCACAGGGGGAATCAGCCCCAGCATTTT. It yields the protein CTSSELGHRGNQPQHF.

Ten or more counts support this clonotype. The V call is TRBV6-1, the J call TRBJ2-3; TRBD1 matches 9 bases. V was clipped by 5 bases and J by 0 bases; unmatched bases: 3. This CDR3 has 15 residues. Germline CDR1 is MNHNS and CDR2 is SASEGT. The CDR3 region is CASSLQGASTDTQYF. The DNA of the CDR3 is TGTGCCAGCAGTCTACAGGGGGCAAGCACAGATACGCAGTATTTT.

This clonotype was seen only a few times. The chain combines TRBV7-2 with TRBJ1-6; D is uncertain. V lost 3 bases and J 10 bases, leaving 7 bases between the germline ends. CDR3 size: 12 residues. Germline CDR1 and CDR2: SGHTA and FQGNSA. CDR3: CASSFPTSPLHF. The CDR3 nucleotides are TGTGCCAGCAGCTTCCCGACATCACCCCTCCACTTT.

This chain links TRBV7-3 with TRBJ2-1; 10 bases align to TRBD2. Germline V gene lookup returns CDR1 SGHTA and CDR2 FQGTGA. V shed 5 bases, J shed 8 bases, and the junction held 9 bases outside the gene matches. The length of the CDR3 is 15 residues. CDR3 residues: CASSQMPGLAYEQFF. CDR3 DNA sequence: TGTGCCAGCAGCCAGATGCCGGGACTAGCGTATGAGCAGTTCTTC.

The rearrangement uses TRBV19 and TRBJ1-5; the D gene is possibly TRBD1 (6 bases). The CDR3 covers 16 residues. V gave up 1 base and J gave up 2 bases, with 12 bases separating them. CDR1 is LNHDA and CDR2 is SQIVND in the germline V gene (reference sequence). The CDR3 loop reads CASSIGGARRNQPQHF. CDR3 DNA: TGTGCCAGTAGTATAGGGGGGGCGCGGCGCAATCAGCCCCAGCATTTT. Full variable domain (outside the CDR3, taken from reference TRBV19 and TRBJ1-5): DGGITQSPKYLFRKEGQNVTLSCEQNLNHDAMYWYRQDPGQGLRLIYYSQIVNDFQKGDIAEGYSVSREKKESFPLTVTSAQKNPTAFYLCASSIGGARRNQPQHFGDGTRLSIL.

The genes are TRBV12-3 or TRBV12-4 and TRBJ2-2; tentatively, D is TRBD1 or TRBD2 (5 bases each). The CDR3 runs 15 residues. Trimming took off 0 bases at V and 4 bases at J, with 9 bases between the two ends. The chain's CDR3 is CASSLAAGATGELFF. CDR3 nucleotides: TGTGCCAGCAGTTTAGCGGCCGGGGCCACCGGGGAGCTGTTTTTT.

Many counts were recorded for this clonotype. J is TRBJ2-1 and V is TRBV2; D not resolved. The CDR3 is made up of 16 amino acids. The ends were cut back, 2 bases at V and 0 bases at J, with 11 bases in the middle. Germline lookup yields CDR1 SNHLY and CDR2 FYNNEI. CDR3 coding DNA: TGTGCCAGCAGTGAAACCGGGTTGAGCTCCTACAATGAGCAGTTCTTC. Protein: CASSETGLSSYNEQFF.

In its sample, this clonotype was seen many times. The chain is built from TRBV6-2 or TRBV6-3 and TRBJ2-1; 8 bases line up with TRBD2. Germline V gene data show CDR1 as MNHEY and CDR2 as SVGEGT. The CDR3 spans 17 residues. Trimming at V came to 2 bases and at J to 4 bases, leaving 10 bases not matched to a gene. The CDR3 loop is CASSYLREGHRYNEQFF. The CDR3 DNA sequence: TGTGCCAGCAGTTACCTCCGGGAGGGCCACAGGTACAATGAGCAGTTCTTC.

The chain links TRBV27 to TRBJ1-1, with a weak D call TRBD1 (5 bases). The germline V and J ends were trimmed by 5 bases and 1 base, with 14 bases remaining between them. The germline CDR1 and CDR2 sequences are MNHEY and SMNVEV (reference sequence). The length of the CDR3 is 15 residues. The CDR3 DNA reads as TGTGCCAGCAGTCCTCCGGGACCCCGGAACACTGAAGCTTTCTTT. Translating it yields CASSPPGPRNTEAFF.

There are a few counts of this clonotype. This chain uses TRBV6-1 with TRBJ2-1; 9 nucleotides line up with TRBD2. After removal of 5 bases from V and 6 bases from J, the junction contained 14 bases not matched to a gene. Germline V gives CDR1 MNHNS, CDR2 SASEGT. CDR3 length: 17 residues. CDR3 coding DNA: TGTGCCAGCAGTCTTAGCGGGAGCGTCTGGCCAGGCAATGAGCAGTTCTTC. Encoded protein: CASSLSGSVWPGNEQFF.

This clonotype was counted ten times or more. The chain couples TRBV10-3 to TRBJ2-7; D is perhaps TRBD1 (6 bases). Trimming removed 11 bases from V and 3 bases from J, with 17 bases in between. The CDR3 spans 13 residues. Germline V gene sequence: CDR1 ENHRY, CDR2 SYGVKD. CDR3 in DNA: TGTGCCTCACGAGCCACAGGGATCTACGAGCAGTACTTC. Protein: CASRATGIYEQYF.

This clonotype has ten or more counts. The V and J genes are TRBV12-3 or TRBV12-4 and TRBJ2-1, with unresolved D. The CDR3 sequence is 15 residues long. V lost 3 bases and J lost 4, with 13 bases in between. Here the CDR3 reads CASSFAQYGYNEQFF. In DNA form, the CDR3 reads TGTGCCAGCAGTTTCGCACAGTACGGATACAATGAGCAGTTCTTC.

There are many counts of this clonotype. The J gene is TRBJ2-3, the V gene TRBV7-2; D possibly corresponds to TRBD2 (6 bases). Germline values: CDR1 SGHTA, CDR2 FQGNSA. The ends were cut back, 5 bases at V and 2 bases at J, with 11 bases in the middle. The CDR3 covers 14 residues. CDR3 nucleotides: TGTGCCAGCAGCCAGACTAGGGTCACAGATACGCAGTATTTT. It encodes CASSQTRVTDTQYF.

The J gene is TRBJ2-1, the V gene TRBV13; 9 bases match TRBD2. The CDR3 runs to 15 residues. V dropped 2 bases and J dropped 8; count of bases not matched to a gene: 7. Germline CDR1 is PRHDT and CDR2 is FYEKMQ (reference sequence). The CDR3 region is CASSLLPSGTDEQFF. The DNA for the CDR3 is TGTGCCAGCAGCTTACTTCCTAGCGGGACGGATGAGCAGTTCTTC.

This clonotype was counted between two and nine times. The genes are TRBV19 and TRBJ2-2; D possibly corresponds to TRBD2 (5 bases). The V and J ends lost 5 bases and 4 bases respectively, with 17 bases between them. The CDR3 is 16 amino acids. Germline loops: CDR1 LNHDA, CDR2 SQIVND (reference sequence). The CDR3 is CASSPWEPRGTGELFF. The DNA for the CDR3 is TGTGCCAGTAGTCCGTGGGAGCCCCGAGGCACCGGGGAGCTGTTTTTT.